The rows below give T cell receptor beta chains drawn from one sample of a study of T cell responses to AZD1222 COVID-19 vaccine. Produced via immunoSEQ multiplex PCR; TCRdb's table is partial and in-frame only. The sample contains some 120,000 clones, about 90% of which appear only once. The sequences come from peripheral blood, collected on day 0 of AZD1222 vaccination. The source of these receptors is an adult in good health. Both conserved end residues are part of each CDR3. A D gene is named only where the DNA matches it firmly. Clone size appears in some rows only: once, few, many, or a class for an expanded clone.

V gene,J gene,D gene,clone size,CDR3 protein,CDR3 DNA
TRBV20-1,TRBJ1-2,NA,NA,CSASGGAGNYGYTF,TGCAGTGCTAGTGGGGGAGCGGGGAATTATGGCTACACCTTC
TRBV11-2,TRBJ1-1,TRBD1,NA,CASSQGTGGYTEAFF,TGTGCCAGCAGCCAAGGGACAGGGGGGTACACTGAAGCTTTCTTT
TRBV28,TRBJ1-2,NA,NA,CASFTPALRRVYGYTF,TGTGCCAGCTTTACCCCGGCCCTCAGGCGGGTTTATGGCTACACCTTC
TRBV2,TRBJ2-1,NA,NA,CASSWPADEQFF,TGTGCCAGCAGTTGGCCAGCGGATGAGCAGTTCTTC
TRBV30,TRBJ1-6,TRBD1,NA,CASTGGTYNSPLHF,TGTGCCTCGACAGGGGGGACCTATAATTCACCCCTCCACTTT
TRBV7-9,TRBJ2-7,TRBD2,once,CASRGRENEQYF,TGTGCCAGCAGGGGGCGGGAGAACGAGCAGTACTTC
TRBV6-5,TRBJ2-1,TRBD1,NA,CASRVPGQGNEQFF,TGTGCCAGCAGGGTCCCGGGACAGGGGAATGAGCAGTTCTTC
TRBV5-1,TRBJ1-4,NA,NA,CASSLGGLGEKLFF,TGCGCCAGCAGCTTGGGGGGGCTGGGAGAAAAACTGTTTTTT
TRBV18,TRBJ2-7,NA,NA,CASSPGLSQYEQYF,TGTGCCAGCTCACCGGGGTTGAGTCAATACGAGCAGTACTTC
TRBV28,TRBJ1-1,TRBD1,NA,CASLTGGFTEAFF,TGTGCCAGCCTAACAGGGGGGTTCACTGAAGCTTTCTTT
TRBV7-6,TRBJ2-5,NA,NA,CASSSGTQETQYF,TGTGCCAGCAGCTCCGGGACCCAAGAGACCCAGTACTTC